These 19 T cell receptor beta chains share one sample of origin, sequenced in a study of T cells in localized non-small cell lung cancer. Method: immunoSEQ multiplex PCR; TCRdb's copy keeps in-frame clones and lacks some. The sample records about 1,300 clones, 25% to 30% being singletons. The sequenced sample was normal lung tissue next to the tumor, obtained before any cancer treatment. These receptors originate from a woman aged 35 to 70 with stage I squamous cell lung carcinoma.

This clone was observed a few times. V usage is TRBV29-1 and J usage is TRBJ1-3; no firm D call. V was cut by 2 bases and J by 1 base, with 3 bases left in between. CDR1 is SQVTM and CDR2 is ANQGSEA in the germline V gene. The CDR3 runs to 12 residues. CDR3 loop: CSVESSGNTIYF. The CDR3 DNA follows: TGCAGCGTTGAATCATCTGGAAACACCATATATTTT.

Sample share makes this clone medium-sized. The chain has TRBV11-3 and TRBJ2-2, with 7 bases aligning to TRBD1. Looked up from germline, CDR1 is SGHNT and CDR2 is YENEEA. J was trimmed by 1 base and V by 4 bases; bases with no gene match: 3. This CDR3 has 15 amino acids. CDR3 in DNA: TGTGCCAGCAGCTCCAGGACAGGGAACACCGGGGAGCTGTTTTTT. It encodes CASSSRTGNTGELFF.

The chain links TRBV12-5 to TRBJ2-2; D is perhaps TRBD2 (6 bases). The CDR3 totals 14 residues. Germline assignment: CDR1 LGHNT and CDR2 FRNRAP. CDR3 DNA sequence: TGTGCCAGCATTTGGAGGGCGAACACCGGGGAGCTGTTTTTT. Its protein product is CASIWRANTGELFF. Drawing the rest from reference TRBV12-5 and TRBJ2-2, the complete variable domain is DARVTQTPRHKVTEMGQEVTMRCQPILGHNTVFWYRQTMMQGLELLAYFRNRAPLDDSGMPKDRFSAEMPDATLATLKIQPSEPRDSAVYFCASIWRANTGELFFGEGSRLTVL.

The genes are TRBV6-8 and TRBJ2-3; TRBD2 matches 9 bases. CDR3 length equals 16 residues. Germline values: CDR1 MNHGY, CDR2 SAAAGT. The V segment lost 8 bases and the J segment 1 base; nucleotides outside the gene matches: 10. CDR3 nucleotide sequence: TGTGCCAGCTCAAGAATTTTAGCGGGAGGCACAGATACGCAGTATTTT. Amino acid sequence: CASSRILAGGTDTQYF.

V is TRBV29-1 and J is TRBJ1-5; D is undetermined. This CDR3 has 12 amino acids. V was cut by 4 bases and J by 1 base, with 5 bases left in between. Germline V gene data show CDR1 as SQVTM and CDR2 as ANQGSEA. In nucleotides, the CDR3 is TGCAGCGTTGCCAGCAGCAATCAGCCCCAGCATTTT. This gives the protein CSVASSNQPQHF.

The chain combines TRBV19 with TRBJ2-7, with D unresolved. The CDR3 length is 13 residues. V lost 3 bases and J 5 bases, leaving 11 bases between the germline ends. The germline V gene encodes CDR1 LNHDA and CDR2 SQIVND (reference sequence). CDR3: CASSIGLVDEQYF. The CDR3 nucleotides read TGTGCCAGTAGTATTGGGCTAGTTGACGAGCAGTACTTC.

The J gene is TRBJ2-3, the V gene TRBV9, with D perhaps matching TRBD2 (6 bases). V was trimmed by 4 bases and J by 2 bases, leaving 11 bases between them. The CDR3 runs to 14 residues. From germline, CDR1 is SGDLS and CDR2 YYNGEE. For the CDR3, the DNA is TGTGCCAGCAGCACTCGGGACTCCACAGATACGCAGTATTTT. This encodes CASSTRDSTDTQYF.

The rearrangement joins TRBV30 to TRBJ1-6; 9 bases line up with TRBD1. V trimming: 5 bases; J trimming: 8 bases; junction bases outside the gene matches: 10. Germline-derived CDR1 and CDR2 are GTSNPN and SVGIG (reference sequence). The CDR3 loop spans 15 amino acids. CDR3 bases: TGTGCCTGGGCCCGGAGGGACAGGGTCCATTCACCCCTCCACTTT. Translation: CAWARRDRVHSPLHF.

The V gene is TRBV29-1, the J gene TRBJ2-2; the D is unclear. V was pared by 7 bases and J by 1 base, with 16 bases between. This CDR3 is 15 amino acids long. The germline V gene has CDR1 SQVTM and CDR2 ANQGSEA. The CDR3 is CSARLTGLNTGELFF. In DNA, the CDR3 is TGCAGCGCCCGACTTACCGGTCTGAACACCGGGGAGCTGTTTTTT.

This rearrangement joins TRBV12-5 to TRBJ1-1; no clear D. Germline assignment: CDR1 LGHNT and CDR2 FRNRAP. This CDR3 is 14 amino acids long. V lost 5 bases and J lost 0, with 10 bases in between. The DNA of the CDR3 is TGTGCTAGTGGTGGCATAGCGTTGAACACTGAAGCTTTCTTT. This encodes CASGGIALNTEAFF.

This chain connects TRBV14 to TRBJ2-4; perhaps TRBD1 as D (6 bases). The CDR3 extends over 13 amino acids. V was cut by 4 bases and J by 3 bases, with 7 bases left in between. Germline V gene sequence: CDR1 SGHDN, CDR2 FVKESK. CDR3 nucleotide sequence: TGTGCCAGCAGCCGGGACAACAAAAACATTCAGTACTTC. Translating gives CASSRDNKNIQYF. Using reference TRBV14 and TRBJ2-4 for the parts outside the CDR3, the full variable domain is EAGVTQFPSHSVIEKGQTVTLRCDPISGHDNLYWYRRVMGKEIKFLLHFVKESKQDESGMPNNRFLAERTGGTYSTLKVQPAELEDSGVYFCASSRDNKNIQYFGAGTRLSVL.

Judged by abundance, this clone is large. J is TRBJ2-2 and V is TRBV9; D unclear. Germline CDR1 and CDR2: SGDLS and YYNGEE. The germline V and J ends were trimmed by 0 bases and 6 bases, with 12 bases remaining between them. The CDR3 has 15 amino acids. CDR3 sequence: CASSVVGSSAGELFF. CDR3 DNA: TGTGCCAGCAGCGTAGTTGGTAGCTCGGCCGGGGAGCTGTTTTTT.

This clone is medium-sized (0.01 to 0.1%) by share. The chain recombines TRBV9 with TRBJ2-3; D may be TRBD1 or TRBD2 (5 bases each). Germline V gene data show CDR1 as SGDLS and CDR2 as YYNGEE. Trimming pared 4 bases from V and 0 bases from J, leaving 9 bases between. This CDR3 has 14 amino acids. For the CDR3, the DNA is TGTGCCAGCAGCCTACGGGACAGCACAGATACGCAGTATTTT. This encodes CASSLRDSTDTQYF.

Only a few counts were recorded for this clone. The chain recombines TRBV11-3 with TRBJ1-2; 7 nucleotides match TRBD1. Unmatched junction bases numbered 3, after V lost 4 bases and J lost 1 base. Per germline, CDR1 SGHNT and CDR2 YENEEA. The CDR3 has 14 residues. CDR3 amino acids: CASSSRGDNYGYTF. Here the CDR3 DNA reads TGTGCCAGCAGCTCCAGGGGGGATAACTATGGCTACACCTTC. Looking up the rest from reference TRBV11-3 and TRBJ1-2 gives the full variable domain: EAGVVQSPRYKIIEKKQPVAFWCNPISGHNTLYWYLQNLGQGPELLIRYENEEAVDDSQLPKDRFSAERLKGVDSTLKIQPAELGDSAVYLCASSSRGDNYGYTFGSGTRLTVV.

This clone occurred a few times. V is TRBV4-1 and J is TRBJ2-1, with 13 positions matching TRBD2. CDR1 and CDR2 from the germline V gene are MGHRA and YSYEKL. The CDR3 consists of 15 residues. V gave up 3 bases and J gave up 8 bases; unmatched junction bases: 4. CDR3 residues: CASSHGLAGVHEQFF. Here the CDR3 DNA reads TGCGCCAGCAGCCATGGACTAGCGGGAGTCCATGAGCAGTTCTTC.

This clone rates as medium-sized (0.01 to 0.1%). The chain links TRBV11-3 to TRBJ1-2; D perhaps matches TRBD1 (6 bases). In germline, CDR1 is SGHNT, CDR2 YENEEA. The ends were cut back, 1 base at V and 4 bases at J, with 13 bases in the middle. The CDR3 extends over 15 amino acids. This CDR3 reads CASSLGSQGAYGYTF. DNA for the CDR3: TGTGCCAGCAGCTTAGGGTCACAGGGCGCCTATGGCTACACCTTC. The full variable domain, completed using reference TRBV11-3 and TRBJ1-2, is EAGVVQSPRYKIIEKKQPVAFWCNPISGHNTLYWYLQNLGQGPELLIRYENEEAVDDSQLPKDRFSAERLKGVDSTLKIQPAELGDSAVYLCASSLGSQGAYGYTFGSGTRLTVV.

The chain uses TRBV18 and TRBJ2-6; the match to TRBD1 covers 8 bases. Germline V gene sequence: CDR1 KGHSH, CDR2 LQKENI. CDR3 length: 19 residues. V was pared by 3 bases and J by 1 base, with 11 bases of the junction left unmatched. In DNA form, the CDR3 reads TGTGCCAGCTCACCTACGACAGGGGCGCGCACTTCTGGGGCCAACGTCCTGACTTTC. It translates to CASSPTTGARTSGANVLTF.

This clone was detected only a few times. The chain carries TRBV9 and TRBJ1-1, with D hard to call. The CDR3 contains 13 residues. V lost 6 bases to trimming and J lost 3 bases, with 12 bases between them. Germline V gene sequence: CDR1 SGDLS, CDR2 YYNGEE. CDR3 in amino acids: CASTGLGDTEAFF. The CDR3 DNA is TGTGCCAGCACGGGCCTTGGGGACACTGAAGCTTTCTTT.

The chain links TRBV18 to TRBJ1-6; D is ambiguous. The CDR3 sequence is 14 residues long. Trimming stripped 1 base from V and 6 bases from J, with 7 bases between. The germline V gene encodes CDR1 KGHSH and CDR2 LQKENI. The CDR3 protein is CASSPQGGNSPLHF. The CDR3, as DNA: TGTGCCAGCTCACCACAGGGTGGTAATTCACCCCTCCACTTT.